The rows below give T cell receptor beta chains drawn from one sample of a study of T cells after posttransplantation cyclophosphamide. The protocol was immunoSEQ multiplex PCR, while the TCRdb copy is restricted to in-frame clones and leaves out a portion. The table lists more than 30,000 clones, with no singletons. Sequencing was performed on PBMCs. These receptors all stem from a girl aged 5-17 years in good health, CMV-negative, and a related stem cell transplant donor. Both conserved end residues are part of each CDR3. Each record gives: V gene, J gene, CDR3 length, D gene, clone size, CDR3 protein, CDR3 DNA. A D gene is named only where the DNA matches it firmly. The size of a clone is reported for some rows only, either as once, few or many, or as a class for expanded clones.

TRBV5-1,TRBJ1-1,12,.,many,CASSLASGVAFF,TGCGCCAGCAGCTTGGCTTCAGGGGTGGCTTTCTTT
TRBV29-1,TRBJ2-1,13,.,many,CSVEEAVPNEQFF,TGCAGCGTTGAAGAGGCCGTCCCCAATGAGCAGTTCTTC
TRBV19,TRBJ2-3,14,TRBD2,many,CASSSGRAPDTQYF,TGTGCCAGTAGTAGCGGGAGGGCCCCCGATACGCAGTATTTT
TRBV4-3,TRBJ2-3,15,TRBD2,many,CASSQTSGSTDTQYF,TGCGCCAGCAGCCAAACTAGCGGTAGCACAGATACGCAGTATTTT
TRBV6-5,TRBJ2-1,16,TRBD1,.,CASSYWVSRGHNEQFF,TGTGCCAGCAGTTACTGGGTTTCGAGGGGGCATAATGAGCAGTTCTTC
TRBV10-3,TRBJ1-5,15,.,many,CAISEGEYSNQPQHF,TGTGCCATCAGTGAAGGAGAATATAGCAATCAGCCCCAGCATTTT
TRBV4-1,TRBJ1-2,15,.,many,CASSQEFPQNYGYTF,TGCGCCAGCAGCCAAGAATTCCCCCAAAACTATGGCTACACCTTC
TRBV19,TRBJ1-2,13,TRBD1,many,CASSIQGAPGYTF,TGTGCCAGTAGTATACAGGGGGCGCCTGGCTACACCTTC
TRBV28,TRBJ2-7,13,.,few,CASSLLPLRVVSF,TGTGCCAGCAGCCTTCTTCCCCTTCGAGTAGTAAGCTTC
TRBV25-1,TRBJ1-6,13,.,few,CASSGMGYSPLHF,TGTGCCAGCAGTGGGATGGGCTATTCACCCCTCCACTTT
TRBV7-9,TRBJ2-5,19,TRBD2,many,CASSLLTSGGAFFQETQYF,TGTGCCAGCAGCTTACTAACTAGCGGGGGGGCTTTCTTCCAAGAGACCCAGTACTTC
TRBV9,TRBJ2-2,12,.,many,CASRLGSGELFF,TGTGCCAGCAGACTAGGGTCCGGGGAGCTGTTTTTT
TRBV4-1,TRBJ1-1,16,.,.,CASSLLTEEINTEAFF,TGCGCCAGCAGCCTCCTAACAGAAGAGATTAACACTGAAGCTTTCTTT
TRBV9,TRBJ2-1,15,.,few,CASSVGSATYNEQFF,TGTGCCAGCAGCGTAGGTAGCGCCACTTACAATGAGCAGTTCTTC
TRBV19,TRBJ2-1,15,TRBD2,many,CASSILAESYNEQFF,TGTGCCAGTAGTATTCTAGCGGAATCCTACAATGAGCAGTTCTTC
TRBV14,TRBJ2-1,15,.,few,CASSHRRGSYNEQFF,TGTGCCAGCAGCCACCGCAGGGGATCGTACAATGAGCAGTTCTTC
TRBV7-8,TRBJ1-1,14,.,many,CASSSGVSNTEAFF,TGTGCCAGCAGCTCGGGAGTCTCGAACACTGAAGCTTTCTTT
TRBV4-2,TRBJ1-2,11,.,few,CATSKGVGYTF,TGTGCCACCTCTAAGGGGGTAGGCTACACCTTC
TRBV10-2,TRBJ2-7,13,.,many,CASSGLSSYEQYF,TGCGCCAGCAGTGGACTCTCCTCCTACGAGCAGTACTTC
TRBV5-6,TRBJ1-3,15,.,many,CASSFTGSGGNTIYF,TGTGCCAGCAGCTTTACAGGGTCGGGTGGGAACACCATATATTTT
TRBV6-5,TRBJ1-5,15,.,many,CASSDWGGENQPQHF,TGTGCCAGCTCAGACTGGGGGGGGGAGAATCAGCCCCAGCATTTT
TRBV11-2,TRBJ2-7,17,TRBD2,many,CASSLLASGMISYEQYF,TGTGCCAGCAGCTTATTGGCTAGCGGGATGATCTCCTACGAGCAGTACTTC
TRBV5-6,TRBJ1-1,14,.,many,CASSLAGRNTEAFF,TGTGCCAGCAGCTTGGCAGGCAGGAACACTGAAGCTTTCTTT
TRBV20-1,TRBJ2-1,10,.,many,CSASRGGQFF,TGCAGTGCTAGCAGAGGGGGGCAGTTCTTC
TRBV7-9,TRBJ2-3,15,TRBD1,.,CASSLSRGQGDTQYF,TGTGCCAGCAGTCTAAGCAGGGGACAGGGGGATACGCAGTATTTT
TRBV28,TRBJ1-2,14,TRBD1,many,CASSSPTGAGGYTF,TGTGCCAGCAGTTCTCCCACAGGGGCGGGCGGCTACACCTTC
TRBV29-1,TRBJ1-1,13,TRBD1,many,CSVDTGGARGAFF,TGCAGCGTTGATACAGGGGGCGCGAGGGGAGCTTTCTTT
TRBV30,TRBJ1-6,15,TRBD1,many,CAWSALGQGSLPLHF,TGTGCCTGGAGTGCCCTGGGACAGGGTAGTCTCCCCCTCCACTTT
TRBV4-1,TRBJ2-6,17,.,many,CASSQDRDMSGANVLTF,TGCGCCAGCAGCCAAGATAGGGACATGTCTGGGGCCAACGTCCTGACTTTC
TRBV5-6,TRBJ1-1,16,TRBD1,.,CASSLLQGAWGTEAFF,TGTGCCAGCAGCTTGCTTCAGGGGGCGTGGGGCACTGAAGCTTTCTTT
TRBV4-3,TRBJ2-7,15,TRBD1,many,CASSQEFQGAYEQYF,TGCGCCAGCAGCCAAGAGTTCCAGGGGGCCTACGAGCAGTACTTC
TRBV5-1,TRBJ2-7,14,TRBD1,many,CASSLGQGSYEQYF,TGCGCCAGCAGCTTGGGACAGGGATCCTACGAGCAGTACTTC
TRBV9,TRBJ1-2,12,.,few,CASSAGVYGYTF,TGTGCCAGCAGCGCAGGGGTCTATGGCTACACCTTC
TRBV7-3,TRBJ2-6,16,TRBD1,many,CASSQQGAAGANVLTF,TGTGCCAGCAGCCAACAGGGGGCAGCGGGGGCCAACGTCCTGACTTTC
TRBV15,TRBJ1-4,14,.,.,CATSRAGESEKLFF,TGTGCCACCAGCAGAGCAGGGGAGAGTGAAAAACTGTTTTTT
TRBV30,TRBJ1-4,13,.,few,CAWRAFTNEKLFF,TGTGCCTGGAGGGCCTTCACTAATGAAAAACTGTTTTTT
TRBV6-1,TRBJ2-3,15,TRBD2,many,CASSWAGGFADTQYF,TGTGCCAGCAGCTGGGCGGGGGGCTTCGCAGATACGCAGTATTTT
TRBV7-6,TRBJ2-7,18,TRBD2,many,CASSSGLAGGSWTYEQYF,TGTGCCAGCAGCTCGGGACTAGCGGGGGGATCTTGGACCTACGAGCAGTACTTC
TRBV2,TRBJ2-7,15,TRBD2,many,CASSDLSGRDYEQYF,TGTGCCAGCAGTGACCTTAGCGGGAGGGACTACGAGCAGTACTTC